The count of the clone carrying this TCR beta chain is one. Its antigen is undetermined. At the DNA level, this CDR3 is encoded by other sequences in the same sample as well. The data originate from a study of cytomegalovirus exposure and HLA in healthy donors. As for the study in general: Among around 200 million T cells, an earlier analysis found approximately 110 million unique TCR beta sequences. The study placed over 65% of its 350 to 450 genotyped donors in the Caucasian-associated ancestry cluster. Study-wide points: What TCR beta sequences reportedly achieved was accurate prediction of HLA-A and HLA-B alleles in most subjects. Most CMV-associated TCR beta chains appeared HLA-restricted in a later analysis.

Looked up from germline, CDR1 is SNHLY and CDR2 is FYNNEI. V gave up 3 bases and J gave up 1 base, with 10 bases separating them. CDR3 length: 14 residues. It was with 60 Vbeta and 13 Jbeta primers that the PCR ran. Sequencing used immunoSEQ multiplex PCR; TCRdb keeps in-frame clones, though not all of them. The sample includes approximately 100,000 clones, more than 65% of them seen just once. The genes are TRBV2 and TRBJ2-7; perhaps TRBD1 as D (6 bases). Material: PBMCs. This sequence originates from a woman in her late teens or twenties in good health and CMV-seropositive. CDR3 loop: CASSDQGGSYEQYF. As DNA, the CDR3 is TGTGCCAGCAGTGATCAAGGGGGTTCCTACGAGCAGTACTTC.